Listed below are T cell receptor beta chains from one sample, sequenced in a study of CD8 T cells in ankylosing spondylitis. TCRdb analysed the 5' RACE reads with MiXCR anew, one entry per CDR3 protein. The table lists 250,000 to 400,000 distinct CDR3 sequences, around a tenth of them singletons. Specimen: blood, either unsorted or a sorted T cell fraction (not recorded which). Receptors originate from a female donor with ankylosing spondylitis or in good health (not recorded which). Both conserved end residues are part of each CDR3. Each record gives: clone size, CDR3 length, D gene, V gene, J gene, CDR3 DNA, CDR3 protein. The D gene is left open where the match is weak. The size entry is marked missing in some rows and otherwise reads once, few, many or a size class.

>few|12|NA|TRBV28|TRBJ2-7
TGTGCCAGCAGTGCCTCCTTGAGCGAGCAGTACTTC
CASSASLSEQYF
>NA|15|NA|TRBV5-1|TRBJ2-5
TGCGCCAGCAGCTTGGCCCAGGAGCCCGAAGAGACCCAGTACTTC
CASSLAQEPEETQYF
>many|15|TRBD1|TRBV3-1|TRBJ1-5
TGTGCCAGCAGCCAAGCAGGGGGACGCAATCAGCCCCAGCATTTT
CASSQAGGRNQPQHF
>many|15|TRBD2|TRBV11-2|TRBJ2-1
TGTGCCAGCAGCCCTCAGGTAGCGGGGTACAATGAGCAGTTCTTC
CASSPQVAGYNEQFF
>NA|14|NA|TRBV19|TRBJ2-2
TGTGCCAGTACCGCCCGGGGTACGACCGGGGAGCTGTTTTTT
CASTARGTTGELFF
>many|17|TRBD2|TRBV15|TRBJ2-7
TGTGCCACCAGCAGAGATATATCGACTAGCGGGAACTACGAGCAGTACTTC
CATSRDISTSGNYEQYF
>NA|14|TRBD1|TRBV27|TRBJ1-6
TGTGCCAGCAGAAAGACAGGGGCTTTCTCACCCCTCCACTTT
CASRKTGAFSPLHF
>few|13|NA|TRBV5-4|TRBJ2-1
TGTGCCAGCAGCTTCATACAGGGCCATGAGCAGTTCTTC
CASSFIQGHEQFF
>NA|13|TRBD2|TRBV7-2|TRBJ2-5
TGTGCCAGCAGCTTAAACGGGGGGGAGACCCAGTACTTC
CASSLNGGETQYF
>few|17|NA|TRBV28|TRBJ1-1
TGTGCCAGCACCTCGCCGGTGGGGTCGACGCTAAGAACTGAAGCTTTCTTT
CASTSPVGSTLRTEAFF
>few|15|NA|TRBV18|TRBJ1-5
TGTGCCAGCTCGCTGTCGGGGCAGAGCAATCAGCCCCAGCATTTT
CASSLSGQSNQPQHF
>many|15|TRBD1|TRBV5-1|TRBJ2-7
TGCGCCAGCAGCTTGGGTGTGACAGGGGTCGACGAGCAGTACTTC
CASSLGVTGVDEQYF
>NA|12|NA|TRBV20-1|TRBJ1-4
TGCAGTGCTCGACACCCTAATGAAAAACTGTTTTTT
CSARHPNEKLFF
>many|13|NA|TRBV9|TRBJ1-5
TGTGCCAGCAGCTTGGGGGACAATCAGCCCCAGCATTTT
CASSLGDNQPQHF
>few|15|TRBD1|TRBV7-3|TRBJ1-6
TGTGCCAGCAGTTTACAGGGGGGAGGTAATTCACCCCTCCACTTT
CASSLQGGGNSPLHF
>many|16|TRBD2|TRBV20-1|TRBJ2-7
TGCAGTGCTAGAGATCTAGCGGGGGCGATCTCCTACGAGCAGTACTTC
CSARDLAGAISYEQYF
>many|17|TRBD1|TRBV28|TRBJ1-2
TGTGCCAGCAGTTCCCACCGGGACAGGGGGCCTAACTATGGCTACACCTTC
CASSSHRDRGPNYGYTF
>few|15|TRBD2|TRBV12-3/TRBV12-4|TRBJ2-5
TGTGCCAGCAGTACTAGCGGGGGGGCTAAGGAGACCCAGTACTTC
CASSTSGGAKETQYF
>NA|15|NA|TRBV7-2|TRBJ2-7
TGTGCCAGCAGCCCGCAAGGGACGGTCTCCTACGAGCAGTACTTC
CASSPQGTVSYEQYF
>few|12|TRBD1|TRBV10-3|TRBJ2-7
TGTGCCACAAAAGGGACAGGGGACGAGCAGTACTTC
CATKGTGDEQYF
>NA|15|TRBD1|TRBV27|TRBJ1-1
TGTGCCAGCAGGTCCCCCCGGACAGGGGGGACTGAAGCTTTCTTT
CASRSPRTGGTEAFF
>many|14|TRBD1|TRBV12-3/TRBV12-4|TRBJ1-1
TGTGCCAGCAGACCCATAACAGGGGGGACTGAAGCTTTCTTT
CASRPITGGTEAFF
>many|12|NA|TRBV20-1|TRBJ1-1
TGCAGTGTTGCGATAACGAACACTGAAGCTTTCTTT
CSVAITNTEAFF
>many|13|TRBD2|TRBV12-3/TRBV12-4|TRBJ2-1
TGTGCCAGCAGTCATAGACTAGCCGATGAGCAGTTCTTC
CASSHRLADEQFF
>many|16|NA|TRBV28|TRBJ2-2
TGTGCCAGCAGTTTAGAGGGTCCCACGAACACCGGGGAGCTGTTTTTT
CASSLEGPTNTGELFF
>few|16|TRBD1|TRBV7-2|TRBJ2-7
TGTGCCAGCAGCTTGGGACAGACGCCCTTCTCCTACGAGCAGTACTTC
CASSLGQTPFSYEQYF
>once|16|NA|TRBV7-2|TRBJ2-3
TGTGCCAGCAGGCCTGGGGGTAACCTCGCCACAGATACGCAGTATTTT
CASRPGGNLATDTQYF
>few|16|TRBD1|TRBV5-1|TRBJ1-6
TGCGCCAGCAGCTTTACCGACAGGGGAGTTAATTCACCCCTCCACTTT
CASSFTDRGVNSPLHF
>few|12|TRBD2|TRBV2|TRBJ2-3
TGTGCCAGCAGCGGGGGGGTAGATACGCAGTATTTT
CASSGGVDTQYF
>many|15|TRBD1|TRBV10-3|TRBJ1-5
TGTGCCACGGACAGGGAGGTCGGTGGCAATCAGCCCCAGCATTTT
CATDREVGGNQPQHF
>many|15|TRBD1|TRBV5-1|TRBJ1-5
TGCGCCAGCAGCCTTGGCGGGGACAGAAATCAGCCCCAGCATTTT
CASSLGGDRNQPQHF
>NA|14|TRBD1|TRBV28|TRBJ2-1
TGTGCCAGCAGTACGCCCGGGACAGGTGGTGAGCGGTTCTTC
CASSTPGTGGERFF
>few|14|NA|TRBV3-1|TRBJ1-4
TGTGCCAGCAGCCAATTTGGGGATCGGGAAAAACTGTTTTTT
CASSQFGDREKLFF
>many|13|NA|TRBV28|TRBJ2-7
TGTGCCAGCACCAAAAGGGTCTCCTACGAGCAGTACTTC
CASTKRVSYEQYF
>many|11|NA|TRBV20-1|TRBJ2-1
TGCAGTGCCAGACCGGCGAATGAGCAGTTCTTC
CSARPANEQFF
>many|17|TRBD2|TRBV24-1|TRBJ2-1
TGTGCCACCAGCTCGCGGACTAGCGGGGGGGCCCGCAATGAGCAGTTCTTC
CATSSRTSGGARNEQFF
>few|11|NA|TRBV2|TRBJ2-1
TGTGCCAGCAGTGACCTACCCGAGCAGTTCTTC
CASSDLPEQFF
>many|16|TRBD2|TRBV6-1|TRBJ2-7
TGTGCCAGCTTCCGTTCCTCCGGGACTAGCGTATCCGAGCAGTACTTC
CASFRSSGTSVSEQYF
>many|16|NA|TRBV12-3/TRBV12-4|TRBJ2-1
TGTGCCAGCAGCCCTTTACAGGGCAGCTTTGGAAATGAGCAGTTCTTC
CASSPLQGSFGNEQFF
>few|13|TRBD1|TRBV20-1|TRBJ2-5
TGCAGTGCGGCGACAGGGATTGAAGAGACCCAGTACTTC
CSAATGIEETQYF
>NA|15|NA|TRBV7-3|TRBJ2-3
TGTGCCAGCAGCTTATCCGGGGGCGCGGCAGATACGCAGTATTTT
CASSLSGGAADTQYF
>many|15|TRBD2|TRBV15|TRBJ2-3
TGTGCCACCAGCAGAGGCGGGAGGGCGGCAGATACGCAGTATTTT
CATSRGGRAADTQYF
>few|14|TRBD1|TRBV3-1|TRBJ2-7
TGTGCCAGCAGCCAAAAGGGACAGGGTGGCGAGCAGTACTTC
CASSQKGQGGEQYF
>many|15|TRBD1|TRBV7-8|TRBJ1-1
TGTGCCAGCAGCATCCCGACAGGGTGGGGAACTGTAGCTTTCTTT
CASSIPTGWGTVAFF
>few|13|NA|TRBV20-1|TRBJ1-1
TGCAGTGCTAAGGGACCGGCTTCAGCTGAAGCTTTCTTT
CSAKGPASAEAFF
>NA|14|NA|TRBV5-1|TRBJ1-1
TGCGCCAGCAGCGACGGTTTCGGGGTTCGGAAAGCTTTCTTT
CASSDGFGVRKAFF
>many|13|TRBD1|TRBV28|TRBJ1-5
TGTGCCAGCAGCCCGAGGGGGCATCAGCCCCAGCATTTT
CASSPRGHQPQHF